The clone carrying this TCR beta chain was recorded at least ten times. The antigen remains unidentified. Next came a second PCR, run for about 7 to 12 cycles, which used a sample-barcoded 5' primer along with a J-beta primer mix. In TCRdb, the 5' RACE reads were re-called with MiXCR into one record per CDR3 protein. Of about 1.7 million distinct CDR3 sequences listed, 28% are singletons. The source of the sample is a study of blood T cells in healthy people across ages. Study-wide background: Per two T cells, about one barcoded beta molecule was captured through template switching.

Study conclusions and caveats: Significant beta diversity loss was already apparent by age about 39, declining roughly linearly. Unsorted PBMCs ruled out conclusive naive versus antigen-experienced comparison. Donor CMV infection status was unknown, possibly confounding age-related changes in expanded clonotypes.

Trimming removed 0 bases at V and 6 bases at J, with 9 bases between. Germline CDR1 and CDR2: SGHTA and FQGNSA. CDR3 length equals 13 residues. The sample was blood. The chain uses TRBV7-2 and TRBJ2-7; possibly TRBD2 for D (6 bases). This sequence was found in a woman younger than 45 in good health. This CDR3 is CASSLAGAGEQYF. DNA for the CDR3: TGTGCCAGCAGCTTAGCGGGAGCGGGCGAGCAGTACTTC.